Following are 30 T cell receptor beta chains from one sample sequenced in a study of cytomegalovirus exposure and HLA in healthy donors. In the PCR, 60 Vbeta and 13 Jbeta primers were used. The protocol was immunoSEQ multiplex PCR, while the TCRdb copy is restricted to in-frame clones and leaves out a portion. The table for this sample gives 56,000 or so clones. The sequenced sample consisted of PBMCs. These TCRs come from a female donor in good health and CMV-seronegative.

J is TRBJ2-7 and V is TRBV7-2, with 8 bases matching TRBD2. Germline loops: CDR1 SGHTA, CDR2 FQGNSA. Trimming removed 0 bases from V and 7 bases from J; junction bases left unmatched: 5. CDR3 size: 14 residues. CDR3 amino acids: CASSLAPGGREQYF. CDR3 coding DNA: TGTGCCAGCAGCTTAGCGCCGGGAGGGAGGGAGCAGTACTTC.

The chain uses TRBV30 and TRBJ1-6, with TRBD1 matching 9 bases. The junction had 12 bases not matched to a gene; V was cut back by 5 bases and J by 10 bases. The CDR3 has 15 amino acids. Germline V gives CDR1 GTSNPN, CDR2 SVGIG (reference sequence). The CDR3 loop is CAWAVGTGLQSPLHF. The CDR3 DNA follows: TGTGCCTGGGCTGTAGGGACAGGGCTACAGTCACCCCTCCACTTT.

The gene calls are TRBV2 and TRBJ1-5; D remains unclear. From germline, CDR1 is SNHLY and CDR2 FYNNEI. V dropped 0 bases and J dropped 11 bases, with 8 bases sitting between them. The CDR3 is 12 amino acids. The CDR3: CASSEAQLAQHF. Written as DNA, the CDR3 is TGTGCCAGCAGTGAAGCGCAGCTAGCCCAGCATTTT.

This sequence joins TRBV5-1 and TRBJ2-2; TRBD2 aligns across 8 bases. The CDR3 contains 15 residues. Losses at the gene ends were 3 bases for V and 4 bases for J; bases not matched to a gene: 5. Germline CDR1 reads SGHRS; CDR2 reads YFSETQ. CDR3 sequence: CASSSGLGGTGELFF. In nucleotides, the CDR3 is TGCGCCAGCAGCTCGGGACTAGGCGGCACCGGGGAGCTGTTTTTT.

The chain carries TRBV7-9 and TRBJ2-5; TRBD2 aligns across 14 bases. In germline, CDR1 is SEHNR, CDR2 FQNEAQ (reference sequence). There are 18 residues in the CDR3. Germline trimming cut 2 bases from V and 3 bases from J; bases unmatched to any gene: 8. The CDR3 region is CASSLLGTSGRGEETQYF. In DNA, the CDR3 is TGTGCCAGCAGCTTATTGGGGACTAGCGGGAGAGGGGAAGAGACCCAGTACTTC.

The chain joins TRBV5-1 to TRBJ1-3; D ambiguous. Germline V gene data show CDR1 as SGHRS and CDR2 as YFSETQ. The V end lost 0 bases, the J end lost 7 bases, and 11 bases lay between the germline ends. The CDR3 sequence is 14 residues long. This CDR3 is CASSLGGSANTIYF. The CDR3 DNA reads as TGCGCCAGCAGCTTGGGAGGGTCCGCCAACACCATATATTTT.

This sequence joins TRBV9 and TRBJ1-6; unclear D gene. Looked up from germline, CDR1 is SGDLS and CDR2 is YYNGEE. Trimming took 4 bases from V and 2 from J, leaving 13 bases between them. The CDR3 is 16 residues long. As DNA, the CDR3 is TGTGCCAGCAGCCCCCGCCCGAGCGCCTATAATTCACCCCTCCACTTT. It is translated as CASSPRPSAYNSPLHF.

V usage is TRBV10-3 and J usage is TRBJ1-3; possibly TRBD1 for D (6 bases). Germline CDR1 ENHRY, CDR2 SYGVKD. V was shortened by 3 bases and J by 4 bases, with 13 bases between the two germline ends. This CDR3 spans 15 amino acids. CDR3 DNA: TGTGCCATCAGTGACAAAACAGGGTCGGGAAACACCATATATTTT. Its translation is CAISDKTGSGNTIYF.

This chain uses TRBV7-9 with TRBJ1-2; weak D call: TRBD1 (6 bases). This CDR3 region has 14 residues. Germline assignment: CDR1 SEHNR and CDR2 FQNEAQ (reference sequence). V was clipped by 2 bases and J by 5 bases, with 12 bases between them. CDR3 bases: TGTGCCAGCAGCTTACCCGGACAGTTTTATGGCTACACCTTC. Its protein product is CASSLPGQFYGYTF.

The genes are TRBV7-9 and TRBJ2-3, with 8 bases lining up with TRBD2. CDR3 length: 17 residues. The junction had 9 bases not matched to a gene; V was cut back by 1 base and J by 3 bases. Germline CDR1 reads SEHNR; CDR2 reads FQNEAQ (reference sequence). The CDR3 region has the DNA TGTGCCAGCAGCTTAGAAGGTATACTAGCGGCAACAGATACGCAGTATTTT. Amino acid sequence: CASSLEGILAATDTQYF.

This rearrangement joins TRBV4-2 to TRBJ1-2; D is perhaps TRBD1 (6 bases). Germline CDR1 is LGHNA and CDR2 is YNFKEQ. The CDR3 length is 14 residues. Between the trimmed V and J ends, which lost 5 bases and 7 bases, there was a span of 17 bases. The CDR3 bases are TGTGCCAGCAGCAAAAGAGGGGGGGCTCCTGGCTACACCTTC. Translation gives CASSKRGGAPGYTF.

This rearrangement joins TRBV5-1 to TRBJ1-3; D remains unclear. With 2 bases removed from V and 0 bases from J, the gap between germline ends came to 6 bases. The CDR3 runs to 14 residues. Germline values: CDR1 SGHRS, CDR2 YFSETQ. The CDR3 protein is CASSFDYSGNTIYF. Here the CDR3 DNA reads TGCGCCAGCAGCTTCGACTACTCTGGAAACACCATATATTTT.

The gene calls are TRBV18 and TRBJ1-2, with TRBD1 as a possible D gene (5 bases). V lost 1 base, J lost 6 bases, and 15 bases lay in between. Germline CDR1 and CDR2: KGHSH and LQKENI. The CDR3 has 15 amino acids. The DNA for the CDR3 is TGTGCCAGCTCACCACAGGCAGGGTCGGAGAATGGCTACACCTTC. Amino acids: CASSPQAGSENGYTF.

J is TRBJ2-1 and V is TRBV28; 8 bases are shared with TRBD2. CDR1 is MDHEN, CDR2 SYDVKM, per germline. J gave up 6 bases and V 2 bases, and 6 bases lay outside the gene matches. CDR3 length equals 15 residues. CDR3 DNA: TGTGCCAGCAGTTTAGCCCAGCGGGAGCTCAATGAGCAGTTCTTC. This translates into CASSLAQRELNEQFF.

The chain employs TRBV11-2 and TRBJ2-7, with TRBD1 matching 10 bases. V lost 1 base to trimming and J lost 5 bases; unmatched junction nucleotides: 2. Germline loops: CDR1 SGHAT, CDR2 FQNNGV. The CDR3 runs 14 residues. CDR3 amino acids: CASSLVGQGDEQYF. The CDR3, as DNA: TGTGCCAGCAGCTTAGTTGGACAGGGGGACGAGCAGTACTTC.

The chain couples TRBV18 to TRBJ2-5; the D gene is possibly TRBD2 (5 bases). The V and J ends lost 5 bases and 5 bases respectively, with 12 bases between them. The germline V gene encodes CDR1 KGHSH and CDR2 LQKENI. The CDR3 is 13 amino acids. In DNA, the CDR3 is TGTGCCAGCTCAGCAATACTAGGGGAGACCCAGTACTTC. Amino acid sequence: CASSAILGETQYF.

V is TRBV6-5 and J is TRBJ1-6; D remains unclear. Looked up from germline, CDR1 is MNHEY and CDR2 is SVGAGI. V shed 0 bases and J shed 15 bases, with 15 bases lying between them. This CDR3 comprises 14 residues. CDR3 sequence: CASSYSPGVRDLHF. The CDR3 bases are TGTGCCAGCAGTTACTCCCCGGGAGTCCGGGACCTCCACTTT.

The genes are TRBV14 and TRBJ1-1; perhaps TRBD1 as D (5 bases). Trimming removed 4 bases at V and 4 bases at J, with 13 bases between. Germline-derived CDR1 and CDR2 are SGHDN and FVKESK. CDR3 length equals 14 residues. The CDR3 DNA reads TGTGCCAGCAGCCTCCTGGGACTTCCCACTGAAGCTTTCTTT. Protein: CASSLLGLPTEAFF.

J is TRBJ2-5 and V is TRBV9; 9 bases fit TRBD1. The germline gives CDR1 SGDLS, CDR2 YYNGEE. The junction had 3 bases not matched to a gene; V was cut back by 1 base and J by 2 bases. This CDR3 has 15 residues. The CDR3 spells CASSVTGGRQETQYF. The DNA for the CDR3 is TGTGCCAGCAGCGTAACAGGGGGCAGGCAAGAGACCCAGTACTTC.

The J gene is TRBJ2-1, the V gene TRBV5-1; 9 bases fit TRBD2. CDR3 size: 14 residues. CDR1 SGHRS and CDR2 YFSETQ come from the germline V gene. The V gene end was trimmed by 5 bases and the J gene end by 8 bases; junction bases not matched to a gene: 8. CDR3 in amino acids: CASSGREGSDEQFF. CDR3 DNA: TGCGCCAGCAGTGGGCGGGAGGGATCAGATGAGCAGTTCTTC.

The rearrangement uses TRBV7-2 and TRBJ1-1; D is uncertain. The CDR3 is 13 amino acids. CDR1 is SGHTA, CDR2 FQGNSA, per germline. Trimming removed 2 bases from V and 7 bases from J, with 11 bases in between. CDR3 protein: CASSLTRSIEAFF. DNA of the CDR3: TGTGCCAGCAGCTTAACCAGATCCATTGAAGCTTTCTTT. Using reference TRBV7-2 and TRBJ1-1 for the parts outside the CDR3, the full variable domain is GAGVSQSPSNKVTEKGKDVELRCDPISGHTALYWYRQSLGQGLEFLIYFQGNSAPDKSGLPSDRFSAERTGGSVSTLTIQRTQQEDSAVYLCASSLTRSIEAFFGQGTRLTVV.

The V call is TRBV5-1, the J call TRBJ1-1; D remains ambiguous. This CDR3 contains 12 residues. Germline assignment: CDR1 SGHRS and CDR2 YFSETQ. The V end lost 4 bases, the J end lost 4 bases, and 8 bases lay between the germline ends. CDR3 sequence (DNA): TGCGCCAGCAGCCTTGGAGTCACTGAAGCTTTCTTT. Translation: CASSLGVTEAFF.

The chain carries TRBV30 and TRBJ1-2; 9 bases fit TRBD1. V trimming: 7 bases; J trimming: 8 bases; junction bases outside the gene matches: 14. The length of the CDR3 is 14 residues. Germline values: CDR1 GTSNPN, CDR2 SVGIG (reference sequence). CDR3 nucleotides: TGTGCCTACGAGGGGGGACAGGGAGCGGGGGGCTACACCTTC. As protein: CAYEGGQGAGGYTF.

This chain connects TRBV19 to TRBJ1-5; D may be TRBD1 (6 bases). CDR3 length: 15 amino acids. Between the trimmed V and J ends, which lost 6 bases and 2 bases, there was a span of 14 bases. Germline values: CDR1 LNHDA, CDR2 SQIVND (reference sequence). CDR3 in amino acids: CASRDTGWGNQPQHF. In DNA form, the CDR3 reads TGTGCCAGTAGGGATACAGGGTGGGGCAATCAGCCCCAGCATTTT.

This chain connects TRBV29-1 to TRBJ1-2; unclear D gene. The CDR3 has 12 residues. From germline, CDR1 is SQVTM and CDR2 ANQGSEA. V lost 3 bases to trimming and J lost 4 bases, with 9 bases between them. This chain's CDR3 is CSVDFPGYGYTF. As DNA, the CDR3 is TGCAGCGTTGACTTTCCGGGCTATGGCTACACCTTC.

The chain joins TRBV6-1 to TRBJ2-7; D might be TRBD2 (6 bases). CDR1 and CDR2 (germline): MNHNS, SASEGT. Trimming pared 8 bases from V and 0 bases from J, leaving 11 bases between. The CDR3 spans 13 residues. This CDR3 reads CASRGISSYEQYF. CDR3 nucleotide sequence: TGTGCCAGCCGCGGGATCTCCTCCTACGAGCAGTACTTC.

The chain is built from TRBV7-3 and TRBJ1-1, with D hard to call. V was cut by 4 bases and J by 7 bases, with 13 bases left in between. CDR1 SGHTA and CDR2 FQGTGA come from the germline V gene. The CDR3 spans 13 residues. The CDR3 spells CASSSTTTDEAFF. In DNA, the CDR3 is TGTGCCAGCAGCTCCACTACCACCGATGAAGCTTTCTTT.

The CDR3 DNA reads as TGCGCCAGCAGCCGGACTAGCGAGAACAATGAGCAGTTCTTC. Translated, it gives CASSRTSENNEQFF. V is TRBV4-1 and J is TRBJ2-1, with 9 bases aligning to TRBD2. CDR3 length equals 14 residues. Germline V CDR1 and CDR2: MGHRA, YSYEKL. J gave up 5 bases and V 4 bases, and 3 bases lay outside the gene matches.

J is TRBJ1-2 and V is TRBV5-1; 9 bases line up with TRBD1. V shed 4 bases and J 5 bases; nucleotides not matched to a gene: 9. From germline, CDR1 is SGHRS and CDR2 YFSETQ. The CDR3 is 15 amino acids. The CDR3 coding sequence is TGCGCCAGCAGCGTTGGACAGGGGAGAGGTTATGGCTACACCTTC. Translated: CASSVGQGRGYGYTF.

The rearrangement uses TRBV25-1 and TRBJ1-2; the D gene is possibly TRBD1 (6 bases). Germline V gene lookup returns CDR1 MGHDK and CDR2 SYGVNS. CDR3 length: 14 residues. The V end was cut by 1 base, the J end by 3 bases, with 9 bases between. CDR3 in amino acids: CASSESDSYYGYTF. Here the CDR3 DNA reads TGTGCCAGCAGTGAATCGGACAGCTACTATGGCTACACCTTC.